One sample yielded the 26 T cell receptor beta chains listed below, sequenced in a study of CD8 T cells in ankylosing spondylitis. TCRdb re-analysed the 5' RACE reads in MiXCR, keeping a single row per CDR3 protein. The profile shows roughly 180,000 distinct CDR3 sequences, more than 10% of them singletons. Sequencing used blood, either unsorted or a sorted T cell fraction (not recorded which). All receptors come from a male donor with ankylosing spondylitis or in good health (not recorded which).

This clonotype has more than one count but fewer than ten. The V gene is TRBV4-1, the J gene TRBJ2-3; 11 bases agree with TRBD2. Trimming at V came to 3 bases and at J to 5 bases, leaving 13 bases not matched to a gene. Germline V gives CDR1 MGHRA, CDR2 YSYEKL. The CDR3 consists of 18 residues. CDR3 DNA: TGCGCCAGCAGCCAGGGACTAGCGGTTCCTCCTTGGGGAGATACGCAGTATTTT. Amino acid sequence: CASSQGLAVPPWGDTQYF.

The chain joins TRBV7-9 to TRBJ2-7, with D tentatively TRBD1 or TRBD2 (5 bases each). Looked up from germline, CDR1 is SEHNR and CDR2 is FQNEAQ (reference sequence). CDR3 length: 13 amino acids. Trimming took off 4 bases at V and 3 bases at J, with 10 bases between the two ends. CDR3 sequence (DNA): TGTGCCAGCAGCTGGACGGGGCACTACGAGCAGTACTTC. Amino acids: CASSWTGHYEQYF.

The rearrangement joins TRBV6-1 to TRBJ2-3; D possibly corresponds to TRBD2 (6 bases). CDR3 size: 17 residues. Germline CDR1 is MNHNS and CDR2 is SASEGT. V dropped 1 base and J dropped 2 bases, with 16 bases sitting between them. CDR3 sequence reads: CASSEEVAGPVTDTQYF. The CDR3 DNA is TGTGCCAGCAGTGAAGAAGTCGCGGGGCCGGTCACAGATACGCAGTATTTT.

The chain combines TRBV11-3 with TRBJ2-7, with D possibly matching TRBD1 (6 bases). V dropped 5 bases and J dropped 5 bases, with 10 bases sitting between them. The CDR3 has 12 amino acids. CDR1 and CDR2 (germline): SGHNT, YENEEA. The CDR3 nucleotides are TGTGCCAGCAGCCAGGGGTCGAACGAGCAGTACTTC. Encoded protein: CASSQGSNEQYF.

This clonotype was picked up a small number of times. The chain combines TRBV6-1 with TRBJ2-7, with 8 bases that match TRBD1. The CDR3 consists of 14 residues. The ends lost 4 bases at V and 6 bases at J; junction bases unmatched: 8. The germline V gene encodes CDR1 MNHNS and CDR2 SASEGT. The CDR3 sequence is CASSGGTGIIEQYF. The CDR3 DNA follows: TGTGCCAGCAGTGGGGGGACAGGAATAATCGAGCAGTACTTC.

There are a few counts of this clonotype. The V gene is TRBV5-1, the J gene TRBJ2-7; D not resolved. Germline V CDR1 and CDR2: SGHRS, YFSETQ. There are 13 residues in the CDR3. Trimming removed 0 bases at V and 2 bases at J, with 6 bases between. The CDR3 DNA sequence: TGCGCCAGCAGCTTGGCCCCGGCCTACGAGCAGTACTTC. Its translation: CASSLAPAYEQYF.

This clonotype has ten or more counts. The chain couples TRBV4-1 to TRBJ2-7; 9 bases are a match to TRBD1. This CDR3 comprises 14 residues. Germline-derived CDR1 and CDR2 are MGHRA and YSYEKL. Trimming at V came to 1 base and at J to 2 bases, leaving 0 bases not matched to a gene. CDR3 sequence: CASSQGQGAYEQYF. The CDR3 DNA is TGCGCCAGCAGCCAAGGACAGGGGGCCTACGAGCAGTACTTC.

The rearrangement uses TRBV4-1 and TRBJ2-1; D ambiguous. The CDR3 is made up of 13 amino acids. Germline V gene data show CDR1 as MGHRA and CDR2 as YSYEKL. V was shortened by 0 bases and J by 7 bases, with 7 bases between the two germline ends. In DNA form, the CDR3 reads TGCGCCAGCAGCCAAGAGGGGTTAAATGAGCAGTTCTTC. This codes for CASSQEGLNEQFF.

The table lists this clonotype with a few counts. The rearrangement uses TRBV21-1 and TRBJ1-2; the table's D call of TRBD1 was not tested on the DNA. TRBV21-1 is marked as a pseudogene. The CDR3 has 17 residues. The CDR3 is CASSKFRGLNRSWGYTF. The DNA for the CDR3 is TGTGCCAGCAGCAAATTTAGGGGGCTGAACCGCTCTTGGGGCTACACCTTC.

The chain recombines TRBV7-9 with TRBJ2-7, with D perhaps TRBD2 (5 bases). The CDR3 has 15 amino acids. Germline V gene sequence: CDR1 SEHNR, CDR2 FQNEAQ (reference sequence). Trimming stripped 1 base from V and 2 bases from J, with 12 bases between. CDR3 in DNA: TGTGCCAGCAGCTTAGAAGGACTGCCTCCCTACGAGCAGTACTTC. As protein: CASSLEGLPPYEQYF.

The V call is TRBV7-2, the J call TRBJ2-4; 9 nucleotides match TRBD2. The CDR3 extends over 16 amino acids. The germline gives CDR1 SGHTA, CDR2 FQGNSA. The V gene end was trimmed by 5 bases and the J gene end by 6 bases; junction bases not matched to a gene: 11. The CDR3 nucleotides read TGTGCCAGCAGCCCTCGGGGCGGGGGGGCCGGAAACATTCAGTACTTC. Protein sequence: CASSPRGGGAGNIQYF.

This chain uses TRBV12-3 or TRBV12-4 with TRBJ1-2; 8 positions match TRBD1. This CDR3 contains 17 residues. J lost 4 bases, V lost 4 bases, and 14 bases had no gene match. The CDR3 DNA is TGTGCCAGCAGTTCCACAGGACAGGGTTTAAGGAGCTATGGCTACACCTTC. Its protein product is CASSSTGQGLRSYGYTF.

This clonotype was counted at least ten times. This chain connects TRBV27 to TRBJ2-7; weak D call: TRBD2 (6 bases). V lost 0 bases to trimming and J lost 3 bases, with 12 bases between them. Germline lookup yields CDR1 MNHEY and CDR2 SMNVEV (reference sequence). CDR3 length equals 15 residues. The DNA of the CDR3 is TGTGCCAGCAGTTTATCTCCGCGGGGTAGCTACGAGCAGTACTTC. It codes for CASSLSPRGSYEQYF.

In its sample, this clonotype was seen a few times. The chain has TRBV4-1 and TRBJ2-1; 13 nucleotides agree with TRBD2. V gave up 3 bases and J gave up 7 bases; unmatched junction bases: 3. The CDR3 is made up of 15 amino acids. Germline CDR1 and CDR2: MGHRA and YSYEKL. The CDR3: CASSHGLAGANEQFF. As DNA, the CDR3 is TGCGCCAGCAGCCACGGACTAGCGGGGGCTAATGAGCAGTTCTTC.

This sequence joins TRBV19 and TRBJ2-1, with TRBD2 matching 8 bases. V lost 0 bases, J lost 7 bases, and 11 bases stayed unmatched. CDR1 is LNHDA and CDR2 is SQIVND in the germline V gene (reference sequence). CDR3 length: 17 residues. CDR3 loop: CASSIDWLAGLGNEQFF. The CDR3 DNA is TGTGCCAGTAGTATAGACTGGCTAGCGGGTTTGGGGAATGAGCAGTTCTTC.

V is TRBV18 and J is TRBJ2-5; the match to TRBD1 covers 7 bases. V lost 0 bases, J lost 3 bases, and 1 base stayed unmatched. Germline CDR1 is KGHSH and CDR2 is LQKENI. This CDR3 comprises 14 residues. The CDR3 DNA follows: TGTGCCAGCTCACCACCCCAGGGGGAAGAGACCCAGTACTTC. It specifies CASSPPQGEETQYF. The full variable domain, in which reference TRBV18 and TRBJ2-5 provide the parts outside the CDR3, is NAGVMQNPRHLVRRRGQEARLRCSPMKGHSHVYWYRQLPEEGLKFMVYLQKENIIDESGMPKERFSAEFPKEGPSILRIQQVVRGDSAAYFCASSPPQGEETQYFGPGTRLLVL.

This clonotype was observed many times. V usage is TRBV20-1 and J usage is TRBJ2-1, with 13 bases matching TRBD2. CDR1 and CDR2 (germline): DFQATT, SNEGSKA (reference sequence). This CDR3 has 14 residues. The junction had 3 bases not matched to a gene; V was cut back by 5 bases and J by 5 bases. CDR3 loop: CSAPGLAGDNEQFF. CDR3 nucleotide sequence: TGCAGTGCTCCCGGACTAGCGGGGGACAATGAGCAGTTCTTC.

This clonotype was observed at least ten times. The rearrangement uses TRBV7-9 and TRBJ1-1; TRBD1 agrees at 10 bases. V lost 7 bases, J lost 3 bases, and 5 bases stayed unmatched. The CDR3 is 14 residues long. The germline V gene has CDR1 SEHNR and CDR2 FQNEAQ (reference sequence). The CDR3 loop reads CASIPGQGYTEAFF. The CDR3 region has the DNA TGTGCCAGCATCCCGGGACAGGGGTACACTGAAGCTTTCTTT.

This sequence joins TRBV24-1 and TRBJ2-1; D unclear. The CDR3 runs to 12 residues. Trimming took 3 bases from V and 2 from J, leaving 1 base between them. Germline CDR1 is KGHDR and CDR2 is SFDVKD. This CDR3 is CATSDPYNEQFF. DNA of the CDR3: TGTGCCACCAGTGATCCCTACAATGAGCAGTTCTTC.

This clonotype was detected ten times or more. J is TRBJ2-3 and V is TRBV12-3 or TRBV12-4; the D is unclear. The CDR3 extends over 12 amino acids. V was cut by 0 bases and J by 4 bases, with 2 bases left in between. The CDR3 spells CASSLAADTQYF. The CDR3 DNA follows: TGTGCCAGCAGTTTAGCAGCAGATACGCAGTATTTT.

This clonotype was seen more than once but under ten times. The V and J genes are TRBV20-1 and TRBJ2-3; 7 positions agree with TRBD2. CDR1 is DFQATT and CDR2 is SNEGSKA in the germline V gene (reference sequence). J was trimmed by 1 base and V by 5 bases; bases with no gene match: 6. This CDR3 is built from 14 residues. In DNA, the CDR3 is TGCAGTGCTGAGGAGCGGGGCGGCACAGATACGCAGTATTTT. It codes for CSAEERGGTDTQYF.

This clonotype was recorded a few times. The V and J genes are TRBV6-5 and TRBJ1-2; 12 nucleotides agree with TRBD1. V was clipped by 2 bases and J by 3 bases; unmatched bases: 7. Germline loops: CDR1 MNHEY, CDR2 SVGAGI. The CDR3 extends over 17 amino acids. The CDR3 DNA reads TGTGCCAGCAGTTACACCCGGGACAGGGGGCGAGACTATGGCTACACCTTC. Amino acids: CASSYTRDRGRDYGYTF.

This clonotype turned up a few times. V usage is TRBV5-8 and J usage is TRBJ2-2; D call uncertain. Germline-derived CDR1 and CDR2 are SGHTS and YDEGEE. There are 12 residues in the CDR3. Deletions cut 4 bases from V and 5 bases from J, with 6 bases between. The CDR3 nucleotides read TGTGCCAGCAGCACGGATACCGGGGAGCTGTTTTTT. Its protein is CASSTDTGELFF.

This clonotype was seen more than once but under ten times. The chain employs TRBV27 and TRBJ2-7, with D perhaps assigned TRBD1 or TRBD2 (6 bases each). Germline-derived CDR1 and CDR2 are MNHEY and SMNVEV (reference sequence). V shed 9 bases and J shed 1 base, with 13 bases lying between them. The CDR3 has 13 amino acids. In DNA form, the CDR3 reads TGTGCCAGTTCGGTAGGGGGGTCCTACGAGCAGTACTTC. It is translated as CASSVGGSYEQYF.

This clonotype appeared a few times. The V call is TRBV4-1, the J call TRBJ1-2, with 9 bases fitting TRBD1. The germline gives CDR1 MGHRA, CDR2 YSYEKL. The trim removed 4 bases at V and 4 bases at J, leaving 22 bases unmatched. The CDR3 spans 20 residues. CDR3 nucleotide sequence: TGCGCCAGCAGCCCCGGGACAGGGAGCCCAAGGCATCTGGAACTCTATGGCTACACCTTC. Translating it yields CASSPGTGSPRHLELYGYTF.

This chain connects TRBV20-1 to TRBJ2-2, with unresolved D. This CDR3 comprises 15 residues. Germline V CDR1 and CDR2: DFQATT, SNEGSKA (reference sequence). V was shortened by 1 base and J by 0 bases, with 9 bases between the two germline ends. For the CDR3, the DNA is TGCAGTGCTAGAGCCCTAGTCACGAACACCGGGGAGCTGTTTTTT. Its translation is CSARALVTNTGELFF.